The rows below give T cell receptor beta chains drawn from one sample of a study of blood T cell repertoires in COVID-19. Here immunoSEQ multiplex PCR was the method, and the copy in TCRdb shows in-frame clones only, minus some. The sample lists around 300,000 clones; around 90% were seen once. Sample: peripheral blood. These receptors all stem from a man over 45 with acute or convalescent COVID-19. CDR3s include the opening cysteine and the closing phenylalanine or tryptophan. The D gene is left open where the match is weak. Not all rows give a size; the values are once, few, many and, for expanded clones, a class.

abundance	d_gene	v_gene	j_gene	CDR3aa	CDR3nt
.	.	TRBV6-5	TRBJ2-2	CATQRSPPTGELFF	TGTGCCACCCAGAGGAGTCCACCTACCGGGGAGCTGTTTTTT
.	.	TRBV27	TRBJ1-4	CASSLQGSGINEKLFF	TGTGCCAGCAGTTTACAGGGATCCGGCATTAATGAAAAACTGTTTTTT
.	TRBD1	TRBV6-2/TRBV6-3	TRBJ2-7	CASSYNLRGPYEQYF	TGTGCCAGCAGTTACAACCTCAGGGGGCCCTACGAGCAGTACTTC
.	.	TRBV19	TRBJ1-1	CASSMRFAGNTEAFF	TGTGCCAGTAGTATGAGGTTCGCCGGGAACACTGAAGCTTTCTTT
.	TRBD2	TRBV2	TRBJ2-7	CASRGLAVGEQYF	TGTGCCAGCAGGGGACTAGCGGTCGGGGAGCAGTACTTC
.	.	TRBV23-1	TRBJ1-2	CASTESFVGYTF	TGCGCCAGCACCGAGTCCTTTGTTGGCTACACCTTC
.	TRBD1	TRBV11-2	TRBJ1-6	CASSSRGQGPVYSPLHF	TGTGCCAGCAGCTCAAGGGGACAGGGCCCAGTTTATTCACCCCTCCACTTT
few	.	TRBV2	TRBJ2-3	CASSEDSGTDTQYF	TGTGCCAGCAGTGAAGACTCTGGCACAGATACGCAGTATTTT
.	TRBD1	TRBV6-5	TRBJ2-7	CASSYSYRGLYEQYF	TGTGCCAGCAGTTACTCGTACAGGGGGCTGTACGAGCAGTACTTC
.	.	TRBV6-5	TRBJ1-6	CASSSRDYNSPLHF	TGTGCCAGCAGTTCCCGGGACTATAATTCACCCCTCCACTTT
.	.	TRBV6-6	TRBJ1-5	CASSPGQPQHF	TGTGCCAGCAGTCCCGGGCAGCCCCAGCATTTT
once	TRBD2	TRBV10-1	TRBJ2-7	CASSTGTSGTGEQYF	TGCGCCAGCAGTACCGGGACTAGCGGGACGGGCGAGCAGTACTTC
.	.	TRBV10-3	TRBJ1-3	CAISAASVGGGNTIYF	TGTGCCATCAGTGCCGCCTCGGTTGGTGGTGGAAACACCATATATTTT
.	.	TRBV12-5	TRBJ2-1	CATRVYNEQFF	TGTGCTACGAGGGTGTACAATGAGCAGTTCTTC
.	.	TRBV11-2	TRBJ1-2	CASSLEESYGYTF	TGTGCCAGCAGCTTAGAGGAGTCTTATGGCTACACCTTC
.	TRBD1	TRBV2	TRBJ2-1	CASSEQGQDYNEQFF	TGTGCCAGCAGTGAACAGGGACAGGACTACAATGAGCAGTTCTTC
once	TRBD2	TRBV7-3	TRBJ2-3	CASSQGLAASTDTQYF	TGTGCCAGCAGCCAAGGACTAGCGGCTAGCACAGATACGCAGTATTTT
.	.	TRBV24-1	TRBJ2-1	CATSDFAGEQFF	TGTGCCACCAGTGATTTTGCGGGTGAGCAGTTCTTC
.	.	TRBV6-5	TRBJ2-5	CASSYSSRGETQYF	TGTGCCAGCAGTTACTCGAGTAGAGGAGAGACCCAGTACTTC
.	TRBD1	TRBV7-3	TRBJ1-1	CASSLYQGDEAFF	TGTGCCAGCAGCCTCTACCAGGGGGATGAAGCTTTCTTT
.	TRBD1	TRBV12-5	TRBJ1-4	CASGPTGGTNEKLFF	TGTGCTAGTGGTCCGACAGGGGGCACTAATGAAAAACTGTTTTTT
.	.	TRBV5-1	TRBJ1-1	CASSSDTALNTEAFF	TGCGCCAGCAGTTCTGACACCGCCCTGAACACTGAAGCTTTCTTT
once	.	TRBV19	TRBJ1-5	CATGEGGVSNQPQHF	TGTGCCACCGGAGAAGGAGGAGTTAGCAATCAGCCCCAGCATTTT
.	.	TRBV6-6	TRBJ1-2	CASSYMGEDYGYTF	TGTGCCAGCAGTTATATGGGGGAGGACTATGGCTACACCTTC
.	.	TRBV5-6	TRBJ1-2	CASRDGGRANYGYTF	TGTGCCAGCAGGGACGGAGGACGGGCTAACTATGGCTACACCTTC
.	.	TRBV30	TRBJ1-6	CAGGGGSPLHF	TGTGCCGGCGGCGGGGGATCACCCCTCCACTTT